The 26 T cell receptor beta chains listed next were all sequenced from one sample in a study of T cells after posttransplantation cyclophosphamide. The protocol was immunoSEQ multiplex PCR, while the TCRdb copy is restricted to in-frame clones and leaves out a portion. The data contain tens of thousands of clones, roughly 91% of them singletons. Cyclophosphamide on days +3 and +4 followed busulfan-fludarabine conditioning and a marrow graft. Sequenced here: PBMCs, sampled 55 to 70 days after allogeneic stem cell transplant with posttransplant cyclophosphamide. The receptors here all came from a male patient aged 55-69 years who received an allogeneic stem cell transplant from a related donor and was CMV-positive. The graft donor may account for some of the T cells.

The chain couples TRBV6-1 to TRBJ2-4; perhaps TRBD1 as D (5 bases). Trimming stripped 2 bases from V and 0 bases from J, with 11 bases between. In germline, CDR1 is MNHNS, CDR2 SASEGT. The CDR3 totals 16 residues. The DNA of the CDR3 is TGTGCCAGCAGTGAATTCGACAGCCTAGCCAAAAACATTCAGTACTTC. Translating gives CASSEFDSLAKNIQYF.

The chain joins TRBV19 to TRBJ1-1; 8 positions agree with TRBD1. The CDR3 spans 15 residues. With V trimmed by 1 base and J by 4 bases, 5 bases remained unmatched. Germline lookup yields CDR1 LNHDA and CDR2 SQIVND (reference sequence). CDR3 region: CASSIGGTGGTEAFF. In DNA form, the CDR3 reads TGTGCCAGTAGTATAGGGGGTACAGGGGGCACTGAAGCTTTCTTT. The full variable domain, its missing parts supplied by reference TRBV19 and TRBJ1-1, is DGGITQSPKYLFRKEGQNVTLSCEQNLNHDAMYWYRQDPGQGLRLIYYSQIVNDFQKGDIAEGYSVSREKKESFPLTVTSAQKNPTAFYLCASSIGGTGGTEAFFGQGTRLTVV.

The V and J genes are TRBV5-4 and TRBJ1-6; TRBD1 aligns across 7 bases. Trimming cost V 4 bases and J 5 bases; bases outside gene matches: 6. Germline values: CDR1 SGHNT, CDR2 YYREEE (reference sequence). The CDR3 is 15 amino acids. In DNA form, the CDR3 reads TGTGCCAGCAGCGTTCGACAGGGCGATAATTCACCCCTCCACTTT. Translated, it gives CASSVRQGDNSPLHF.

This clone showed up just a few times. The V call is TRBV5-1, the J call TRBJ1-2; the D gene is possibly TRBD1 (5 bases). The CDR3 spans 11 residues. Germline CDR1 reads SGHRS; CDR2 reads YFSETQ. V lost 2 bases and J 11 bases, leaving 10 bases between the germline ends. The CDR3 loop is CASSLDRIYTF. CDR3 nucleotides: TGCGCCAGCAGCTTAGACAGAATATACACCTTC. Full variable domain (remainder filled in from reference TRBV5-1 and TRBJ1-2): KAGVTQTPRYLIKTRGQQVTLSCSPISGHRSVSWYQQTPGQGLQFLFEYFSETQRNKGNFPGRFSGRQFSNSRSEMNVSTLELGDSALYLCASSLDRIYTFGSGTRLTVV.

The rearrangement joins TRBV2 to TRBJ2-1; TRBD1 might be the D (6 bases). This CDR3 spans 16 amino acids. The germline V and J ends were trimmed by 3 bases and 0 bases, with 12 bases remaining between them. CDR1 SNHLY and CDR2 FYNNEI come from the germline V gene. DNA for the CDR3: TGTGCCAGCAGTGACAGGGGTCTGAGCTCCTACAATGAGCAGTTCTTC. Translation: CASSDRGLSSYNEQFF.

V and J are TRBV6-1 and TRBJ2-7, with 9 bases lining up with TRBD2. V was clipped by 4 bases and J by 1 base; unmatched bases: 5. The CDR3 has 15 amino acids. The V gene's germline CDR1 is MNHNS and CDR2 SASEGT. This CDR3 reads CASSAETSGSYEQYV. In DNA form, the CDR3 reads TGTGCCAGCAGTGCGGAGACTAGCGGATCCTACGAGCAGTACGTC.

This clone was observed once. The rearrangement joins TRBV4-1 to TRBJ2-4; possibly TRBD1 for D (5 bases). Trimming cost V 0 bases and J 0 bases, with 9 bases left between them. This CDR3 has 16 residues. Germline V gene sequence: CDR1 MGHRA, CDR2 YSYEKL. CDR3 in amino acids: CASSQENRIAKNIQYF. CDR3 nucleotides: TGCGCCAGCAGCCAAGAGAACAGGATAGCCAAAAACATTCAGTACTTC.

The J gene is TRBJ1-5, the V gene TRBV28; 9 nucleotides align to TRBD1. Germline trimming cut 2 bases from V and 5 bases from J; bases unmatched to any gene: 1. The CDR3 totals 14 residues. CDR1 is MDHEN and CDR2 is SYDVKM in the germline V gene. The DNA of the CDR3 is TGTGCCAGCAGTTTAACAGGGGGCCATCAGCCCCAGCATTTT. Amino acid sequence: CASSLTGGHQPQHF.

CDR3 region: CASSTGTVYEQYF. CDR3 in DNA: TGTGCCAGTAGTACAGGGACAGTCTACGAGCAGTACTTC. The chain couples TRBV19 to TRBJ2-7; 7 bases line up with TRBD1. Germline loops: CDR1 LNHDA, CDR2 SQIVND (reference sequence). There are 13 residues in the CDR3. J gave up 3 bases and V 4 bases, and 3 bases lay outside the gene matches.

The genes are TRBV6-5 and TRBJ1-1; D is perhaps TRBD1 (5 bases). Per germline, CDR1 MNHEY and CDR2 SVGAGI. This CDR3 comprises 15 residues. The ends were cut back, 3 bases at V and 6 bases at J, with 17 bases in the middle. The CDR3 loop reads CASSYSRAGVAEAFF. CDR3 bases: TGTGCCAGCAGTTATTCCAGGGCGGGGGTGGCTGAAGCTTTCTTT.

V usage is TRBV5-4 and J usage is TRBJ2-7; TRBD1 matches 8 bases. The germline V gene has CDR1 SGHNT and CDR2 YYREEE (reference sequence). The trim removed 5 bases at V and 2 bases at J, leaving 9 bases unmatched. The CDR3 consists of 15 residues. The CDR3 DNA follows: TGTGCCAGCAGTCTCGCAGGGGGCCGCGCCTACGAGCAGTACTTC. It translates to CASSLAGGRAYEQYF.

The J gene is TRBJ2-5, the V gene TRBV25-1, with TRBD2 identical over 7 bases. The germline V gene has CDR1 MGHDK and CDR2 SYGVNS. The trim removed 1 base at V and 2 bases at J, leaving 7 bases unmatched. The CDR3 is 16 amino acids. The CDR3 DNA is TGTGCCAGCAGTGAATCCCGGTGGGGGGGTCAAGAGACCCAGTACTTC. It specifies CASSESRWGGQETQYF.

The chain recombines TRBV6-1 with TRBJ1-1; D is unresolved. The length of the CDR3 is 14 residues. V was shortened by 5 bases and J by 0 bases, with 10 bases between the two germline ends. Germline values: CDR1 MNHNS, CDR2 SASEGT. CDR3 region: CASSYQVMNTEAFF. As DNA, the CDR3 is TGTGCCAGCAGTTATCAGGTAATGAACACTGAAGCTTTCTTT.

V usage is TRBV18 and J usage is TRBJ2-7; possible D gene TRBD1, 5 bases. V lost 0 bases to trimming and J lost 3 bases, with 15 bases between them. CDR3 length: 16 amino acids. From germline, CDR1 is KGHSH and CDR2 LQKENI. CDR3 residues: CASSPPEGVQVYEQYF. The CDR3 bases are TGTGCCAGCTCACCACCGGAAGGGGTTCAGGTCTACGAGCAGTACTTC.

This clone was seen a handful of times. This rearrangement joins TRBV6-5 to TRBJ2-7; 10 bases line up with TRBD1. This CDR3 comprises 15 residues. With 0 bases clipped from V and 6 bases from J, the junction kept 5 bases outside the gene matches. CDR1 is MNHEY and CDR2 is SVGAGI in the germline V gene. CDR3 in amino acids: CASSYSGTGEGEQYF. DNA of the CDR3: TGTGCCAGCAGTTACTCTGGGACAGGGGAGGGCGAGCAGTACTTC.

This chain connects TRBV7-9 to TRBJ1-1, with 7 bases aligning to TRBD1. The V gene end was trimmed by 7 bases and the J gene end by 5 bases; junction bases not matched to a gene: 7. The CDR3 is 13 amino acids. Germline V gene lookup returns CDR1 SEHNR and CDR2 FQNEAQ (reference sequence). Written as DNA, the CDR3 is TGTGCCAGCAATGTGGGACAGTTAACTGAAGCTTTCTTT. Its protein is CASNVGQLTEAFF.

The V gene is TRBV7-9, the J gene TRBJ1-1; TRBD1 aligns across 11 bases. The J segment lost 6 bases and the V segment lost 7 bases, leaving 16 bases of the junction unmatched. The CDR3 has 17 amino acids. The germline V gene encodes CDR1 SEHNR and CDR2 FQNEAQ (reference sequence). The CDR3 spells CASTPPGQGVSGAEAFF. DNA for the CDR3: TGTGCCAGCACCCCCCCGGGACAGGGGGTATCGGGCGCTGAAGCTTTCTTT.

V usage is TRBV18 and J usage is TRBJ1-6, with 8 bases identical to TRBD1. CDR1 KGHSH and CDR2 LQKENI come from the germline V gene. This CDR3 has 13 residues. J lost 5 bases, V lost 9 bases, and 3 bases had no gene match. CDR3 bases: TGTGCCAGTCAGGGGGCGGATAATTCACCCCTCCACTTT. Its protein is CASQGADNSPLHF.

A remark on this clone: Other DNA sequences in the sample encode the same CDR3. The gene calls are TRBV4-1 and TRBJ2-1; D is perhaps TRBD2 (7 bases). Trimming took off 2 bases at V and 10 bases at J, with 21 bases between the two ends. The CDR3 covers 16 residues. The V gene's germline CDR1 is MGHRA and CDR2 YSYEKL. In DNA form, the CDR3 reads TGCGCCAGCAGCCAATCCGGACTGGCGGGGGCAGGAGAGCAGTTCTTC. Translated, it gives CASSQSGLAGAGEQFF.

This rearrangement joins TRBV7-9 to TRBJ1-4, with D perhaps TRBD1 (6 bases). CDR3 length: 15 amino acids. Germline V gene data show CDR1 as SEHNR and CDR2 as FQNEAQ (reference sequence). The V end was cut by 9 bases, the J end by 8 bases, with 22 bases between. CDR3 loop: CASAIPQGIGEKLFF. The CDR3 coding sequence is TGTGCCAGTGCTATCCCCCAGGGGATCGGGGAAAAACTGTTTTTT.

The chain links TRBV6-5 to TRBJ2-7; possibly TRBD2 for D (6 bases). CDR1 and CDR2 from the germline V gene are MNHEY and SVGAGI. V was clipped by 4 bases and J by 4 bases, with 17 bases between them. The CDR3 spans 15 residues. The CDR3 spells CASSFTTGTPYEQYF. In nucleotides, the CDR3 is TGTGCCAGCAGTTTTACCACCGGGACTCCTTACGAGCAGTACTTC.

Written as DNA, the CDR3 is TGTGCCAGCTCAGCAGGACAGGGGGCTCTTAACTATGGCTACACCTTC. Its translation is CASSAGQGALNYGYTF. The genes are TRBV18 and TRBJ1-2; the match to TRBD1 covers 11 bases. The germline V gene has CDR1 KGHSH and CDR2 LQKENI. CDR3 length: 16 amino acids. The ends lost 5 bases at V and 1 base at J; junction bases unmatched: 6. The full variable domain, its missing parts supplied by reference TRBV18 and TRBJ1-2, is NAGVMQNPRHLVRRRGQEARLRCSPMKGHSHVYWYRQLPEEGLKFMVYLQKENIIDESGMPKERFSAEFPKEGPSILRIQQVVRGDSAAYFCASSAGQGALNYGYTFGSGTRLTVV.

V is TRBV7-8 and J is TRBJ2-4, with a possible D match to TRBD2 (5 bases). The CDR3 contains 18 residues. CDR1 is SGHVS, CDR2 FQNEAQ, per germline. V was trimmed by 3 bases and J by 0 bases, leaving 18 bases between them. CDR3 bases: TGTGCCAGCAGCTTTAGTGCTTCTCGGGATATAGCCAAAAACATTCAGTACTTC. It encodes CASSFSASRDIAKNIQYF.

CDR3 loop: CASRKSGTGGGPAFF. The CDR3 coding sequence is TGTGCCAGCAGGAAGTCCGGGACAGGGGGCGGGCCAGCTTTCTTT. The chain uses TRBV5-6 and TRBJ1-1; TRBD1 aligns across 12 bases. With 5 bases clipped from V and 10 bases from J, the junction kept 12 bases outside the gene matches. CDR3 length: 15 residues. From germline, CDR1 is SGHDT and CDR2 YYEEEE.

V gene TRBV6-5 combines with J gene TRBJ1-1, with D possibly TRBD1 on 6 matching bases. CDR1 MNHEY and CDR2 SVGAGI come from the germline V gene. The CDR3 extends over 14 amino acids. The ends were cut back, 4 bases at V and 1 base at J, with 10 bases in the middle. As DNA, the CDR3 is TGTGCCAGCAGTTTGGGGGGGCCGAACACTGAAGCTTTCTTT. Amino acids: CASSLGGPNTEAFF.

The rearrangement links TRBV19 to TRBJ1-1, with D maybe TRBD1 (5 bases). Germline CDR1 and CDR2: LNHDA and SQIVND (reference sequence). V lost 10 bases and J 4 bases, leaving 10 bases between the germline ends. The CDR3 spans 11 residues. The CDR3 DNA sequence: TGTGCCACCACAGGTGGCACTGAAGCTTTCTTT. Translated: CATTGGTEAFF.